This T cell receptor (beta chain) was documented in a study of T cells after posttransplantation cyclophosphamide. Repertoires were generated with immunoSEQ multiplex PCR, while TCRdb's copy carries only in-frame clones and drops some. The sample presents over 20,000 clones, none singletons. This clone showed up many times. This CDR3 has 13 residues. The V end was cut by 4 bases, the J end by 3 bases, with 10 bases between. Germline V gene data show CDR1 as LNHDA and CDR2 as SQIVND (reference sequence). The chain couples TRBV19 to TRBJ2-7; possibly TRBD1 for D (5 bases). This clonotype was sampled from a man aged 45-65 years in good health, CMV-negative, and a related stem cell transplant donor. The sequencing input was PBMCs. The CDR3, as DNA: TGTGCCAGTAGTAATCAGGGTGACTACGAGCAGTACTTC. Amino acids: CASSNQGDYEQYF.